This passage covers 29 T cell receptor beta chains from one sample sequenced in a study of blood T cell repertoires in COVID-19. Generated by immunoSEQ multiplex PCR, the TCRdb table keeps only in-frame clones and is missing some. The sample consists of fewer than 200,000 clones, 83% of them appearing once. Sequencing was done on a sample of PBMCs or T cells enriched from blood (not recorded which). The receptors shown here come from a woman in her forties or fifties who had recovered from COVID-19.

In this sample, this clone turned up a few times. The J gene is TRBJ1-2, the V gene TRBV6-5, with 8 bases identical to TRBD1. Germline assignment: CDR1 MNHEY and CDR2 SVGAGI. The J segment lost 2 bases and the V segment lost 6 bases, leaving 5 bases of the junction unmatched. This CDR3 region has 14 residues. CDR3 bases: TGTGCCAGCAGCAGGACAGGGACCAACTATGGCTACACCTTC. Amino acid sequence: CASSRTGTNYGYTF.

The CDR3 region is CASSLAGGLGNTIYF. CDR3 nucleotides: TGTGCCAGCAGCTTAGCAGGAGGGTTAGGAAACACCATATATTTT. The chain uses TRBV7-2 and TRBJ1-3; D remains unclear. Germline values: CDR1 SGHTA, CDR2 FQGNSA. Deletions cut 0 bases from V and 4 bases from J, with 10 bases between. There are 15 residues in the CDR3.

This chain links TRBV28 with TRBJ1-3; a weak D match, TRBD1 (5 bases). This CDR3 is 14 amino acids long. V was cut by 7 bases and J by 3 bases, with 13 bases left in between. The germline gives CDR1 MDHEN, CDR2 SYDVKM. The CDR3 loop is CASTPRVVGNTIYF. In DNA, the CDR3 is TGTGCCAGCACCCCCAGGGTCGTTGGAAACACCATATATTTT.

This clone was seen only once. The chain combines TRBV9 with TRBJ1-6, with TRBD1 as a possible D gene (6 bases). Germline CDR1 SGDLS, CDR2 YYNGEE. Trimming shortened V by 0 bases and J by 9 bases, and 19 bases separated the two germline ends. This CDR3 has 17 amino acids. CDR3: CASSVGFTAGALSPLHF. The DNA for the CDR3 is TGTGCCAGCAGCGTAGGCTTCACGGCAGGGGCCCTTTCACCCCTCCACTTT.

This clone appeared a single time. The V gene is TRBV13, the J gene TRBJ2-1, with 7 nucleotides matching TRBD1. Germline CDR1 PRHDT, CDR2 FYEKMQ (reference sequence). V lost 5 bases to trimming and J lost 10 bases; unmatched junction nucleotides: 11. This CDR3 contains 14 residues. The CDR3 region has the DNA TGTGCCAGCAGCCCCGGGACAGCCGGCCGGGAGCAGTTCTTC. Translation: CASSPGTAGREQFF.

The chain joins TRBV12-3 or TRBV12-4 to TRBJ2-2; unclear D gene. The CDR3 totals 13 residues. The V and J ends lost 7 bases and 0 bases respectively, with 6 bases between them. This CDR3 reads CASKEPNTGELFF. The CDR3 nucleotides are TGTGCCAGCAAGGAGCCGAACACCGGGGAGCTGTTTTTT.

This sequence joins TRBV5-8 and TRBJ2-1, with D perhaps TRBD2 (6 bases). With 0 bases removed from V and 14 bases from J, the gap between germline ends came to 9 bases. The CDR3 runs 11 residues. The germline V gene encodes CDR1 SGHTS and CDR2 YDEGEE. The CDR3, as DNA: TGTGCCAGCAGCTTGGGGGCGGGGAAGTTCTTC. Translation gives CASSLGAGKFF. Complete variable domain (other parts from reference TRBV5-8 and TRBJ2-1): EAGVTQSPTHLIKTRGQQATLRCSPISGHTSVYWYQQALGLGLQFLLWYDEGEERNRGNFPPRFSGRQFPNYSSELNVNALELEDSALYLCASSLGAGKFFGPGTRLTVL.

The chain recombines TRBV5-1 with TRBJ1-1; TRBD1 aligns across 10 bases. V trimming: 3 bases; J trimming: 0 bases; junction bases outside the gene matches: 2. CDR1 is SGHRS and CDR2 is YFSETQ in the germline V gene. The CDR3 length is 15 residues. CDR3 loop: CASSSGQGMNTEAFF. Here the CDR3 DNA reads TGCGCCAGCAGCTCGGGACAGGGGATGAACACTGAAGCTTTCTTT.

The rearrangement links TRBV27 to TRBJ2-1; 7 nucleotides agree with TRBD1. The CDR3 length is 15 residues. V lost 2 bases and J lost 4; bases outside the gene matches: 5. In germline, CDR1 is MNHEY, CDR2 SMNVEV (reference sequence). The chain's CDR3 is CASSLEPGQYNEQFF. CDR3 sequence (DNA): TGTGCCAGCAGTTTAGAGCCGGGACAGTACAATGAGCAGTTCTTC.

This clone was observed a handful of times. Other DNA sequences in this specimen translate into the identical CDR3. This chain links TRBV14 with TRBJ1-1, with a tentative D call TRBD1 (5 bases). The CDR3 is 13 residues long. V dropped 4 bases and J dropped 4 bases, with 10 bases sitting between them. CDR1 and CDR2 (germline): SGHDN, FVKESK. Here the CDR3 DNA reads TGTGCCAGCAGCCCTCAGGGATTCACTGAAGCTTTCTTT. Its translation: CASSPQGFTEAFF.

The J gene is TRBJ1-2, the V gene TRBV30; D is uncertain. The V and J ends lost 4 bases and 7 bases respectively, with 16 bases between them. The germline V gene encodes CDR1 GTSNPN and CDR2 SVGIG (reference sequence). The CDR3 sequence is 13 residues long. Written as DNA, the CDR3 is TGTGCCTGGACCCTAAACGATGCGATTGGCTACACCTTC. This translates into CAWTLNDAIGYTF. Drawing the rest from reference TRBV30 and TRBJ1-2, the complete variable domain is SQTIHQWPATLVQPVGSPLSLECTVEGTSNPNLYWYRQAAGRGLQLLFYSVGIGQISSEVPQNLSASRPQDRQFILSSKKLLLSDSGFYLCAWTLNDAIGYTFGSGTRLTVV.

The chain combines TRBV15 with TRBJ2-1; 8 positions agree with TRBD2. V lost 4 bases, J lost 0 bases, and 8 bases stayed unmatched. Germline loops: CDR1 LNHNV, CDR2 YYDKDF (reference sequence). The CDR3 consists of 17 residues. CDR3 residues: CATSIDFSGSSYNEQFF. CDR3 nucleotides: TGTGCCACCAGCATAGACTTCAGCGGGAGCTCCTACAATGAGCAGTTCTTC.

CDR3 in amino acids: CASRLRGRAQGPGDEQFF. The DNA for the CDR3 is TGTGCCAGCAGACTACGGGGGCGGGCACAGGGGCCAGGGGATGAGCAGTTCTTC. The V and J genes are TRBV7-9 and TRBJ2-1; the D gene is possibly TRBD1 (7 bases). V shed 6 bases and J shed 8 bases, with 29 bases lying between them. This CDR3 spans 18 amino acids. Germline lookup yields CDR1 SEHNR and CDR2 FQNEAQ (reference sequence).

The chain has TRBV7-2 and TRBJ2-3, with 9 bases identical to TRBD1. Germline V gene lookup returns CDR1 SGHTA and CDR2 FQGNSA. J was trimmed by 6 bases and V by 1 base; bases with no gene match: 5. This CDR3 is built from 15 residues. CDR3 protein: CASSLDRGRGDTQYF. The CDR3 DNA follows: TGTGCCAGCAGCTTAGACAGGGGGCGCGGGGATACGCAGTATTTT. Supplemented by reference TRBV7-2 and TRBJ2-3, the full variable domain reads GAGVSQSPSNKVTEKGKDVELRCDPISGHTALYWYRQSLGQGLEFLIYFQGNSAPDKSGLPSDRFSAERTGGSVSTLTIQRTQQEDSAVYLCASSLDRGRGDTQYFGPGTRLTVL.

V usage is TRBV6-5 and J usage is TRBJ2-4; 8 positions match TRBD2. V lost 6 bases, J lost 6 bases, and 4 bases stayed unmatched. Germline V gene sequence: CDR1 MNHEY, CDR2 SVGAGI. CDR3 length: 13 amino acids. The CDR3 protein is CASSSGRVNIQYF. CDR3 in DNA: TGTGCCAGCAGCAGCGGGAGAGTAAACATTCAGTACTTC.

The chain joins TRBV6-5 to TRBJ1-3; no clear D. This CDR3 comprises 13 residues. Trimming stripped 6 bases from V and 2 bases from J, with 8 bases between. The V gene's germline CDR1 is MNHEY and CDR2 SVGAGI. CDR3 residues: CASSRVTGNTIYF. In DNA, the CDR3 is TGTGCCAGCAGCCGCGTAACTGGAAACACCATATATTTT.

CDR3 sequence: CASSRTSGPQHF. CDR3 DNA sequence: TGTGCCAGCAGTCGGACTAGCGGGCCCCAGCATTTT. The chain is built from TRBV28 and TRBJ1-5, with unresolved D. The CDR3 totals 12 residues. The V and J ends lost 5 bases and 9 bases respectively, with 11 bases between them. Looked up from germline, CDR1 is MDHEN and CDR2 is SYDVKM.

The CDR3 DNA reads TGTGCCAGCAGCTTATCTACAGGGGCCTTAGTAGGCGGCTACACCTTC. The encoded protein is CASSLSTGALVGGYTF. This rearrangement joins TRBV7-9 to TRBJ1-2, with 7 bases that match TRBD1. Looked up from germline, CDR1 is SEHNR and CDR2 is FQNEAQ (reference sequence). V lost 2 bases and J lost 8; bases outside the gene matches: 14. The CDR3 has 16 amino acids.

The rearrangement joins TRBV28 to TRBJ1-2, with 10 bases fitting TRBD1. V trimming: 5 bases; J trimming: 7 bases; junction bases outside the gene matches: 4. The CDR3 covers 13 residues. The V gene's germline CDR1 is MDHEN and CDR2 SYDVKM. The CDR3 sequence: CASSTDRGLGYTF. The CDR3 DNA reads as TGTGCCAGCAGTACCGACAGGGGGCTTGGCTACACCTTC.

This rearrangement joins TRBV5-1 to TRBJ1-6, with D possibly TRBD1 on 6 matching bases. With 5 bases removed from V and 10 bases from J, the gap between germline ends came to 19 bases. The CDR3 runs to 15 residues. The V gene's germline CDR1 is SGHRS and CDR2 YFSETQ. The CDR3 DNA reads as TGCGCCAGCAGAAGGTTGGGACAAGGAGGATCACCCCTCCACTTT. Translation gives CASRRLGQGGSPLHF.

The CDR3 protein is CASSRGGAESYTF. As DNA, the CDR3 is TGTGCCAGCAGCCGTGGGGGGGCTGAAAGCTACACCTTC. The rearrangement links TRBV7-2 to TRBJ1-2; tentatively, D is TRBD1 (6 bases). V was trimmed by 5 bases and J by 9 bases, leaving 16 bases between them. This CDR3 is built from 13 residues. CDR1 and CDR2 (germline): SGHTA, FQGNSA.

In this sample, this clone turned up a few times. The chain joins TRBV25-1 to TRBJ2-1; a weak D match, TRBD2 (5 bases). With 2 bases removed from V and 8 bases from J, the gap between germline ends came to 19 bases. The CDR3 spans 16 residues. The germline V gene encodes CDR1 MGHDK and CDR2 SYGVNS. CDR3 nucleotides: TGTGCCAGCAGTGAACTTGGCGGGCCCCCGCCCGATGAGCAGTTCTTC. It is translated as CASSELGGPPPDEQFF.

The chain's CDR3 is CASSGQGENTEAFF. In DNA, the CDR3 is TGTGCCAGCAGTGGACAGGGGGAGAACACTGAAGCTTTCTTT. This chain joins TRBV3-1 (or the pseudogene TRBV3-2) and TRBJ1-1; TRBD1 matches 10 bases. The V and J ends lost 6 bases and 1 base, in that order; junction bases with no gene match: 2. The CDR3 contains 14 residues. Germline V gene lookup returns CDR1 LGHDT and CDR2 YNNKEL (reference sequence).

This rearrangement joins TRBV6-5 to TRBJ1-2; D call uncertain. In germline, CDR1 is MNHEY, CDR2 SVGAGI. The V end lost 9 bases, the J end lost 4 bases, and 15 bases lay between the germline ends. CDR3 size: 13 residues. The CDR3 sequence is CASSVNPSYGYTF. For the CDR3, the DNA is TGTGCCAGTTCTGTGAACCCTAGCTATGGCTACACCTTC.

V is TRBV6-6 and J is TRBJ2-2; D remains unclear. V gave up 8 bases and J gave up 7 bases, with 5 bases separating them. This CDR3 has 10 residues. The germline CDR1 and CDR2 sequences are MNHNY and SVGAGI (reference sequence). DNA for the CDR3: TGTGCCAGCTACGGCGGGGAGCTGTTTTTT. Translated: CASYGGELFF.

The rearrangement links TRBV5-1 to TRBJ1-1; D remains unclear. Trimming cost V 0 bases and J 12 bases, with 6 bases left between them. CDR1 is SGHRS and CDR2 is YFSETQ in the germline V gene. The CDR3 covers 10 residues. CDR3 protein: CASSLAETFF. DNA for the CDR3: TGCGCCAGCAGCTTGGCCGAGACTTTCTTT.

The chain links TRBV7-2 to TRBJ2-7, with 9 bases that match TRBD2. The germline V gene encodes CDR1 SGHTA and CDR2 FQGNSA. Unmatched junction bases numbered 6, after V lost 6 bases and J lost 6 bases. This CDR3 contains 13 residues. CDR3 region: CASRGREGPEQYV. CDR3 coding DNA: TGTGCCAGCAGAGGGCGGGAGGGCCCCGAGCAGTACGTC.

V is TRBV2 and J is TRBJ1-5; 9 nucleotides match TRBD1. The CDR3 runs 17 residues. The V segment lost 2 bases and the J segment 0 bases; nucleotides outside the gene matches: 5. CDR1 is SNHLY and CDR2 is FYNNEI in the germline V gene. CDR3 loop: CASSEPGQGYSNQPQHF. CDR3 sequence (DNA): TGTGCCAGCAGTGAACCGGGACAGGGATATAGCAATCAGCCCCAGCATTTT.

The chain joins TRBV15 to TRBJ1-1; D may be TRBD1 (6 bases). The CDR3 runs 14 residues. Looked up from germline, CDR1 is LNHNV and CDR2 is YYDKDF (reference sequence). Trimming cost V 3 bases and J 1 base, with 9 bases left between them. The CDR3 sequence is CATSSGTRNTEAFF. CDR3 coding DNA: TGTGCCACCAGCAGCGGGACAAGGAACACTGAAGCTTTCTTT. The whole variable domain, remainder taken from reference TRBV15 and TRBJ1-1, is DAMVIQNPRYQVTQFGKPVTLSCSQTLNHNVMYWYQQKSSQAPKLLFHYYDKDFNNEADTPDNFQSRRPNTSFCFLDIRSPGLGDTAMYLCATSSGTRNTEAFFGQGTRLTVV.